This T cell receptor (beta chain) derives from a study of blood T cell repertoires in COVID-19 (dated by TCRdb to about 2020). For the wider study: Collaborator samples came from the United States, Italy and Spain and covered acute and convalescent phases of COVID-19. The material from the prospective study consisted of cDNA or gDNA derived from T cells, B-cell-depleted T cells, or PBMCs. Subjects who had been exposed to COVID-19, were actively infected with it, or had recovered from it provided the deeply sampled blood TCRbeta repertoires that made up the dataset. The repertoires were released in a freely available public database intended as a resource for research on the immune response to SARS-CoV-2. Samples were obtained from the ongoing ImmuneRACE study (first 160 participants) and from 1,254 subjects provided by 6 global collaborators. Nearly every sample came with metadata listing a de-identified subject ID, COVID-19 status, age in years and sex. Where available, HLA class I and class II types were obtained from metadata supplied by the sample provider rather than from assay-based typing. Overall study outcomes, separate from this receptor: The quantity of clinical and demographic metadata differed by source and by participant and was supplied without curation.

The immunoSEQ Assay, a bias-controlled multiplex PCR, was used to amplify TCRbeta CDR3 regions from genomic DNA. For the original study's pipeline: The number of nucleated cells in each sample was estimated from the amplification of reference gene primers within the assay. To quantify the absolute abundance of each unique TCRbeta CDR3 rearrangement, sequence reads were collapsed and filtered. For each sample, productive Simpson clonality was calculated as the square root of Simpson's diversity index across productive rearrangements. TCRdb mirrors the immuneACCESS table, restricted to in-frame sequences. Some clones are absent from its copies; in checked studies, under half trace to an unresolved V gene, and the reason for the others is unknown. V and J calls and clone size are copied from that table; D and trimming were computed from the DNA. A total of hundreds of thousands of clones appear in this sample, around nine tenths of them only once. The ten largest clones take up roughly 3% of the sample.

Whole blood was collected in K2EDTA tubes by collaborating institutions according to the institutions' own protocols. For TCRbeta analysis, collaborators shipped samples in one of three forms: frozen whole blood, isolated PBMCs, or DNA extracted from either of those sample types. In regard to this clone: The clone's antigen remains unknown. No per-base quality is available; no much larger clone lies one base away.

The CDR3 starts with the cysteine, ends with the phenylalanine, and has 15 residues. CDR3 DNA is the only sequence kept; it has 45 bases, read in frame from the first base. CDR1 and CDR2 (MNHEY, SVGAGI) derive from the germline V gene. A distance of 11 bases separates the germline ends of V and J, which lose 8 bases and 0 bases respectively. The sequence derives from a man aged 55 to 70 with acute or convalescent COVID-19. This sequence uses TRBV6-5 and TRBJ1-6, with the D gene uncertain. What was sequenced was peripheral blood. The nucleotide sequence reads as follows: TGTGCCAGCGGGCCTTATAGCTCCTATAATTCACCCCTCCACTTT. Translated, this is CASGPYSSYNSPLHF.